The entry below describes one TCR beta chain. The sample originates from a study of T cells in Graves' hyperthyroidism and ophthalmopathy. Amplification of TCR beta CDR3 regions was performed using RNA transcripts as template. The HTBI set primed first-round TCR CDR3 RT-PCR. TCRdb redid the calling of the multiplex PCR reads with MiXCR, one entry per CDR3 protein. This table holds hundreds of thousands of distinct CDR3 sequences, 14% to 15% found once. Germline CDR1 reads SGHRS; CDR2 reads YFSETQ. The V gene lost 0 bases and the J gene lost 2 bases, with 13 bases spanning the gap. The CDR3 contains 16 residues.

The gene calls are TRBV5-1 and TRBJ2-3; D is possibly TRBD1 or TRBD2 (5 bases each). The clonotype originates from a woman aged 40 to 50 with Graves' ophthalmopathy. Sequencing was performed on blood. This CDR3 is CASSLASGTFTDTQYF. DNA of the CDR3: TGCGCCAGCAGCTTGGCTTCCGGGACCTTCACAGATACGCAGTATTTT.